This T cell receptor (beta chain) is from a study of cytomegalovirus exposure and HLA in healthy donors. Findings and limits, study-wide: Most sequenced TCRs were rare (though some public TCRs occurred in many donors). For cytomegalovirus status, the classifier reportedly gave diagnoses with high specificity and sensitivity.

The CDR3 covers 13 residues. The germline gives CDR1 MNHEY, CDR2 SMNVEV (reference sequence). V lost 5 bases to trimming and J lost 4 bases, with 10 bases between them. Points on this clone: Antigen specificity is unknown.

Sequencing used immunoSEQ multiplex PCR; TCRdb keeps in-frame clones, though not all of them. The top ten clones hold more than 1.3% of a sample with about 180,000 clones, roughly 89% of them seen once. The rearrangement uses TRBV27 and TRBJ2-3; D gene ambiguous. Sequenced: PBMCs. This TCR was sampled from a woman in her 30s in good health and CMV-seronegative. The CDR3 DNA reads TGTGCCAGCAGTATGAACCGGGCAGATACGCAGTATTTT. Protein sequence: CASSMNRADTQYF.